Below are 2 T cell receptor beta chains sequenced from a single sample in a study of T cell responses to AZD1222 COVID-19 vaccine. The table came from immunoSEQ multiplex PCR; TCRdb's copy has only in-frame clones and leaves some out. The table has around 110,000 clones, around 88% seen once. Sequencing was performed on peripheral blood, taken on day 0 of AZD1222 vaccination. Source of these receptors: an adult in good health.

The chain recombines TRBV5-5 with TRBJ1-1; no definite D call. Germline V gene data show CDR1 as SGHKS and CDR2 as YYEKEE (reference sequence). Trimming took 0 bases from V and 1 from J, leaving 7 bases between them. This CDR3 has 14 residues. This chain's CDR3 is CASSLALGNTEAFF. The CDR3 coding sequence is TGTGCCAGCAGCTTGGCCCTGGGGAACACTGAAGCTTTCTTT.

The rearrangement joins TRBV4-2 to TRBJ1-5, with 7 bases matching TRBD1. The CDR3 runs to 16 residues. V trimming: 1 base; J trimming: 7 bases; junction bases outside the gene matches: 10. CDR1 and CDR2 from the germline V gene are LGHNA and YNFKEQ. The CDR3 spells CASSQVGDSWGQPQHF. The CDR3 bases are TGTGCCAGCAGCCAAGTAGGGGACAGTTGGGGGCAGCCCCAGCATTTT.